This entry concerns a single T cell receptor (beta chain). Its antigen is unidentified. The data were produced by immunoSEQ multiplex PCR, yet TCRdb's version contains in-frame clones alone and is incomplete. The table records about 130,000 clones, almost 90% of them present only once. These data belong to a study of cytomegalovirus exposure and HLA in healthy donors. Study in general: A later analysis reported the 90 to 150 validation repertoires used the same platform as the 500 to 800 first-cohort repertoires. General study results and limits: Rarity held for most TCR sequences, but there were some public TCRs that occurred in many donors. Per published reports, the classifier diagnosed cytomegalovirus status with high specificity and sensitivity.

Donors came from a validation cohort of fewer than 150 subjects, distinct from the first 666-subject cohort. This CDR3 contains 14 residues. Trimming at V came to 2 bases and at J to 6 bases, leaving 4 bases not matched to a gene. CDR1 is SGHRS, CDR2 YFSETQ, per germline. The sequencing sample was made of PBMCs. The J gene is TRBJ2-7, the V gene TRBV5-1, with 11 bases identical to TRBD1. The sequence came from a man aged 30 to 39 in good health and CMV-seronegative. Here the CDR3 reads CASSLAGTGGEQYF. Written as DNA, the CDR3 is TGCGCCAGCAGCTTAGCCGGGACAGGGGGCGAGCAGTACTTC.